This TCR beta chain was sequenced in a study of T cell repertoires in cytomegalovirus infection. Background on the study: Shared public TCR beta signatures pointed to both CMV infection and a matching HLA type.

The CDR3 length is 22 residues. J gave up 2 bases and V 0 bases, and 23 bases lay outside the gene matches. CDR1 LNHNV and CDR2 YYDKDF come from the germline V gene (reference sequence). TCRdb re-analysed the reads in MiXCR, keeping a single row per CDR3 protein. The table records hundreds of thousands of distinct CDR3 sequences, approximately 25% of them present only once. Whole-study results and caveats: CMV-specific TCR beta clonotypes restricted by HLA-C were the ones dominating the ex vivo response.

This clonotype was found a few times. Its cognate antigen is unknown. The chain uses TRBV15 and TRBJ2-7; 9 bases align to TRBD1. Sequencing was carried out using CD8+ T cells from PBMCs. The receptor's source is a human donor in good health (CMV status not recorded). Some clones in this sample may be carry-over from other donors' samples. In DNA form, the CDR3 reads TGTGCCACCAGCAGAGATGCGATTCGCCGGGACAGGGAAACCTACGATCCCTACGAGCAGTACTTC. It translates to CATSRDAIRRDRETYDPYEQYF. Filled out from reference TRBV15 and TRBJ2-7, the complete variable domain reads DAMVIQNPRYQVTQFGKPVTLSCSQTLNHNVMYWYQQKSSQAPKLLFHYYDKDFNNEADTPDNFQSRRPNTSFCFLDIRSPGLGDTAMYLCATSRDAIRRDRETYDPYEQYFGPGTRLTVT.